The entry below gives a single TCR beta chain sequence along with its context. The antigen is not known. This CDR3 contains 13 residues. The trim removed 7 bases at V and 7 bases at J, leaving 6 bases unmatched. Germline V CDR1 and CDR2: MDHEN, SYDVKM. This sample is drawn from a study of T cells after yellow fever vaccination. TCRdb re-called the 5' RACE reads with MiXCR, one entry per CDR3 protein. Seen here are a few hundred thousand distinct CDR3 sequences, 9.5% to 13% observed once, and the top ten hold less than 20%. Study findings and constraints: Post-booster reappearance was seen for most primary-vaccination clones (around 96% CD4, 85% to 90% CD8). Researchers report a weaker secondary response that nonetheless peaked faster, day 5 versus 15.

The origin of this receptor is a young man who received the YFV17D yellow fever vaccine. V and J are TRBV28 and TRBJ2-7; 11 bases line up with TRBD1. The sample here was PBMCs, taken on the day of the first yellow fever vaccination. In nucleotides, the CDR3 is TGTGCCAGCACCGGACAGGGGGCAGGAGAGCAGTACTTC. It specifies CASTGQGAGEQYF.